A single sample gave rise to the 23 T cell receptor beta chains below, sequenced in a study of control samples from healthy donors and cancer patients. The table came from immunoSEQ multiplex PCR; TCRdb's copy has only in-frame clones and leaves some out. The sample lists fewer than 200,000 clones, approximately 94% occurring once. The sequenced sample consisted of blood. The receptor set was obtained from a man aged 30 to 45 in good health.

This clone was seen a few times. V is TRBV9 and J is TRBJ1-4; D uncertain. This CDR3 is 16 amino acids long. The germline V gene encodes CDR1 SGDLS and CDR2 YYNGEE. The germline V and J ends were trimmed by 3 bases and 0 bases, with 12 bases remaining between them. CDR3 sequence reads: CASSEDVSATNEKLFF. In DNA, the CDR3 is TGTGCCAGCAGCGAGGATGTAAGTGCAACTAATGAAAAACTGTTTTTT.

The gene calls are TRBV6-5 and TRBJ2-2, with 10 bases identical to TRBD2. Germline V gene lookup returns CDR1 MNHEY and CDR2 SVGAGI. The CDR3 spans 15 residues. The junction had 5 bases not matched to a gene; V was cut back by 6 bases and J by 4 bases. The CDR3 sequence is CASSQLAGPTGELFF. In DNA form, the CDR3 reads TGTGCCAGCAGCCAACTAGCGGGACCCACCGGGGAGCTGTTTTTT.

The CDR3 DNA follows: TGTGCCAGCAGTACCAGGGGGAATTCACCCCTCCACTTT. Translation: CASSTRGNSPLHF. This chain links TRBV6-5 with TRBJ1-6, with 7 nucleotides matching TRBD1. The CDR3 is 13 amino acids. CDR1 is MNHEY and CDR2 is SVGAGI in the germline V gene. Trimming took 5 bases from V and 7 from J; bases not matched to a gene: 2.

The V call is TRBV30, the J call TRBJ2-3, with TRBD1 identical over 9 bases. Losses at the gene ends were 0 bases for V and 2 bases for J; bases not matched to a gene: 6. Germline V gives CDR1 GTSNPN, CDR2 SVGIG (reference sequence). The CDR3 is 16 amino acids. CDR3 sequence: CAWSVGTGRVTDTQYF. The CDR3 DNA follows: TGTGCCTGGAGTGTGGGGACAGGGAGGGTCACAGATACGCAGTATTTT.

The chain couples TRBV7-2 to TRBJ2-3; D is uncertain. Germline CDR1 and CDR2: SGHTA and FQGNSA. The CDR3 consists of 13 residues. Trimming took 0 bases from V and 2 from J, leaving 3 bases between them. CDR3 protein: CASSLAHTDTQYF. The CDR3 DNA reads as TGTGCCAGCAGCTTAGCCCACACAGATACGCAGTATTTT.

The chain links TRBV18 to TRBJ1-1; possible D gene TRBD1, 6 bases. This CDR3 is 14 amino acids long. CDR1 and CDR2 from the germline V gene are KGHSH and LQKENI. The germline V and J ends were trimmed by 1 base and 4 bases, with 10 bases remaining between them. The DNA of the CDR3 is TGTGCCAGCTCACCACAGGGGGGTGGCACTGAAGCTTTCTTT. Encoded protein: CASSPQGGGTEAFF.

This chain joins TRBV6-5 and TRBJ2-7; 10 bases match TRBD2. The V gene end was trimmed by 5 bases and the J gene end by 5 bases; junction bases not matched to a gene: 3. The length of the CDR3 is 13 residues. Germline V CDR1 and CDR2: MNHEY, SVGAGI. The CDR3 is CASSLAGVNEQYF. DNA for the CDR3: TGTGCCAGCAGTCTAGCGGGAGTGAACGAGCAGTACTTC.

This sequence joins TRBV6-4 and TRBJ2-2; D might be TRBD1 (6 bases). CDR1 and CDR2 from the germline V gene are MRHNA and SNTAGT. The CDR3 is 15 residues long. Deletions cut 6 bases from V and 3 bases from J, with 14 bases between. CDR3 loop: CASRPGDTDTGELFF. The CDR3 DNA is TGTGCCAGCAGACCCGGGGACACAGACACCGGGGAGCTGTTTTTT.

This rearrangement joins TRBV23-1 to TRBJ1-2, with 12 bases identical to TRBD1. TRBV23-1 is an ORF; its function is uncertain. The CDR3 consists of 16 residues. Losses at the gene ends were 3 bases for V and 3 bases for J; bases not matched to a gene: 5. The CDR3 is CASSQAGTGGHYGYTF. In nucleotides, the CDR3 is TGCGCCAGCAGTCAGGCCGGGACAGGGGGCCACTATGGCTACACCTTC.

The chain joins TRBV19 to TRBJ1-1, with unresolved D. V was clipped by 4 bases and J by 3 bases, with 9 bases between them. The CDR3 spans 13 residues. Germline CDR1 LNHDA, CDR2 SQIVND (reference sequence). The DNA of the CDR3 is TGTGCCAGTAGTAGACAAGAGCACACTGAAGCTTTCTTT. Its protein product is CASSRQEHTEAFF.

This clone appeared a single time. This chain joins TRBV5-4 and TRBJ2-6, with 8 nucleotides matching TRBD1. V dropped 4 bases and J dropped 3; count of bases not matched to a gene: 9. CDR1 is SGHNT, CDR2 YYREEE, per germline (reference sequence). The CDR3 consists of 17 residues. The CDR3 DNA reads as TGTGCCAGCAGCCCGGGACAGGCCCTGGGTGGGGCCAACGTCCTGACTTTC. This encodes CASSPGQALGGANVLTF.

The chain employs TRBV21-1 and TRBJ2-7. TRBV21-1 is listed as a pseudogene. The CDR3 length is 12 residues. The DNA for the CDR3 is TGTGCCAGCAGCAAAGGACGGGCAGGGGGGGCCTTC. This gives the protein CASSKGRAGGAF.

CDR3 region: CAWSVTSGSFHEQYF. Written as DNA, the CDR3 is TGTGCCTGGAGTGTAACTAGCGGGAGTTTCCACGAGCAGTACTTC. The rearrangement joins TRBV30 to TRBJ2-7; 11 nucleotides align to TRBD2. Trimming at V came to 0 bases and at J to 5 bases, leaving 6 bases not matched to a gene. The CDR3 consists of 15 residues. CDR1 GTSNPN and CDR2 SVGIG come from the germline V gene (reference sequence).

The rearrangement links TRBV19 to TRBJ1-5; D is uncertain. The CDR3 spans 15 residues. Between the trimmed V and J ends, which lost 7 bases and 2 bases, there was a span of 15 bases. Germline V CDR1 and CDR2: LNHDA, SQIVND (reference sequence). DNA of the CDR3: TGTGCCAGTACCCCTTCGGGAAATGGCAATCAGCCCCAGCATTTT. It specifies CASTPSGNGNQPQHF. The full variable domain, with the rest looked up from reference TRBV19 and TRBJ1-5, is DGGITQSPKYLFRKEGQNVTLSCEQNLNHDAMYWYRQDPGQGLRLIYYSQIVNDFQKGDIAEGYSVSREKKESFPLTVTSAQKNPTAFYLCASTPSGNGNQPQHFGDGTRLSIL.

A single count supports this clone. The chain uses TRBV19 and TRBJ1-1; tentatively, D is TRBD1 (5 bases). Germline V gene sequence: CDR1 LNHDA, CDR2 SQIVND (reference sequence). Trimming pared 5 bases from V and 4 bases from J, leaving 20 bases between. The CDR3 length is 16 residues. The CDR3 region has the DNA TGTGCCAGTAGTTCATTAACAGGCTCGGCTGGCACTGAAGCTTTCTTT. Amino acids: CASSSLTGSAGTEAFF.

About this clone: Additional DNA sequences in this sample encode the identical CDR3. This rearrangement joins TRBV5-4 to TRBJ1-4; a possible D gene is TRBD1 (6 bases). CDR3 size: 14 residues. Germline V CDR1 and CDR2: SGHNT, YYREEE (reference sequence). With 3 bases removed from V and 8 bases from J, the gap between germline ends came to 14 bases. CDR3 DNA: TGTGCCAGCAGCTCCCCTGGGGGCGGAGAAAAACTGTTTTTT. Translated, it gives CASSSPGGGEKLFF.

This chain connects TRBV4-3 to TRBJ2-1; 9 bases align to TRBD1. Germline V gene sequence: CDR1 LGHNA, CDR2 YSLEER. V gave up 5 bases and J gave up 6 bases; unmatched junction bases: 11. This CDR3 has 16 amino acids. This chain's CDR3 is CASSFAGTGIPNEQFF. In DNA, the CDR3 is TGCGCCAGCAGCTTTGCCGGGACAGGGATACCCAATGAGCAGTTCTTC.

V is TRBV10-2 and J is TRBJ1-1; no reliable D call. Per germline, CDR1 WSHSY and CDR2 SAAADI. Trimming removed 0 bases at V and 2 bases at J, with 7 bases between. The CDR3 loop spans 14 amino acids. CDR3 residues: CASSESKGNTEAFF. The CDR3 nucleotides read TGCGCCAGCAGTGAGTCGAAGGGAAACACTGAAGCTTTCTTT.

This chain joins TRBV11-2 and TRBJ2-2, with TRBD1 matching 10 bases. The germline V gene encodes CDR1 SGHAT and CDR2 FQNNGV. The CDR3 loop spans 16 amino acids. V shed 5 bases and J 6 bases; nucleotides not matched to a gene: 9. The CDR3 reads CASSRAGQGGSGELFF. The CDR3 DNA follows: TGTGCCAGCAGCCGTGCCGGACAGGGGGGTTCCGGGGAGCTGTTTTTT.

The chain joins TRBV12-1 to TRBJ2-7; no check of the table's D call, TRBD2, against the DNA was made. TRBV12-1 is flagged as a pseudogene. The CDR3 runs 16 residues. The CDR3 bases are TGTGCCAGCATCATCACTACTCGAGGCGGGTTTTACGAGCAGTACTTC. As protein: CASIITTRGGFYEQYF.

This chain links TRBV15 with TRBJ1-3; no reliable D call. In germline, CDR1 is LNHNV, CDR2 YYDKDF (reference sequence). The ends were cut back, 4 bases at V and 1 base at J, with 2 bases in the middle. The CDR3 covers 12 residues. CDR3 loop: CATSMSGNTIYF. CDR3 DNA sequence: TGTGCCACCAGCATGTCTGGAAACACCATATATTTT.

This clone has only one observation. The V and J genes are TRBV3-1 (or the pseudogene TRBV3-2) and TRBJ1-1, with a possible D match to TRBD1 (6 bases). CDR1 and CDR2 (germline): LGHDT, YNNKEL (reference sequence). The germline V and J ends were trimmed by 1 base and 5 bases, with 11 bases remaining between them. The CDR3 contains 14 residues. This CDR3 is CASSQVGAWTEAFF. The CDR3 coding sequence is TGTGCCAGCAGCCAAGTGGGGGCCTGGACTGAAGCTTTCTTT.

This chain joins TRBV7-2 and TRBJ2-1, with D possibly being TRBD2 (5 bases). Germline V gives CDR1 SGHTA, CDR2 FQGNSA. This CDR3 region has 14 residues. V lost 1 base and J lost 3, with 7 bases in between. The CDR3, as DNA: TGTGCCAGCAGCTTAGGAGGGAACTACAATGAGCAGTTCTTC. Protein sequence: CASSLGGNYNEQFF.